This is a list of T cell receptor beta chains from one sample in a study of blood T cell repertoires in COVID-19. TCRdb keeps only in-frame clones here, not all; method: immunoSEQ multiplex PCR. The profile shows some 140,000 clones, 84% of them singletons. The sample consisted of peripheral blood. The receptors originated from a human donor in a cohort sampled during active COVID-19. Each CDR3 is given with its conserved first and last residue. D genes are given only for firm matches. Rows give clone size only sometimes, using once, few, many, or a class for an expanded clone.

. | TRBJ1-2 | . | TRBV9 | TGTGCCAGCAGCGCCATGACGGGTCGAATAGTCTATGGCTACACCTTC | CASSAMTGRIVYGYTF
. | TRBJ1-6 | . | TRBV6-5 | TGTGCCAGCAGGGAGGGGAGCTTCTATAATTCACCCCTCCACTTT | CASREGSFYNSPLHF
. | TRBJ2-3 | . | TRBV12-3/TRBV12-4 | TGTGCCAGCAGTTTTACTGATACGCAGTATTTT | CASSFTDTQYF
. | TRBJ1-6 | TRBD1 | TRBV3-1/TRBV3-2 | TGTGCCAGCAGCCCCCGACAGGGAAGCTCACCCCTCCACTTT | CASSPRQGSSPLHF
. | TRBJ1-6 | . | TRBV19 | TGTGCCAGTAGTATATCGGGGGTTAATTCACCCCTCCACTTT | CASSISGVNSPLHF
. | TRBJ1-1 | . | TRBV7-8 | TGTGCCAGCAGCTCCTTGAGGAAGGAAGCTTTCTTT | CASSSLRKEAFF
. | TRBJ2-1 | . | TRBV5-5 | TGTGCCAGCAGCCTCAGGGGGGCGGGGCGTCAAATTAACTACAATGAGCAGTTCTTC | CASSLRGAGRQINYNEQFF
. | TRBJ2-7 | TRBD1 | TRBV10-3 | TGTGCCATCAGTGAGTCGACAGGGGGGCTCGGCGAGCAGTACTTC | CAISESTGGLGEQYF
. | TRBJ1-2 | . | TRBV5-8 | TGTGCCAGCAGCTTACAGGGCCCCATCGGTGGCTACACCTTC | CASSLQGPIGGYTF
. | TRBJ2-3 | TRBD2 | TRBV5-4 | TGTGCCAGCAGCTTTGTTATGGGACTAGCGGCAGATACGCAGTATTTT | CASSFVMGLAADTQYF
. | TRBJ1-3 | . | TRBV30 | TGTGCCTGGAGTCGTGGCTCTAGCTCTGGAAACACCATATATTTT | CAWSRGSSSGNTIYF
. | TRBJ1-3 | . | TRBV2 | TGTGCCAGCAAAATTACAGGGCAAGGAAACACCATATATTTT | CASKITGQGNTIYF
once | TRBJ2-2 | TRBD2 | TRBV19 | TGTGCCAGTAGTTGGCAGGGACTAGCGGGGGGGAACACCGGGGAGCTGTTTTTT | CASSWQGLAGGNTGELFF
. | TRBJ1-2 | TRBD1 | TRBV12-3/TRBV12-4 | TGTGCCAGCACCCAACAGGGGAGCTATGGCTACACCTTC | CASTQQGSYGYTF
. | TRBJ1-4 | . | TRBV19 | TGTGCCAGTAGTACGGGCAGGGGTTCAACTAATGAAAAACTGTTTTTT | CASSTGRGSTNEKLFF
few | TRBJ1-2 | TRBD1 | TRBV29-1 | TGCAGCGTTGCCCCAAGGGGACAGGGGGCCCACACCTTC | CSVAPRGQGAHTF
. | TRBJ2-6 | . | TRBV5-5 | TGTGCCAGCAGCTCATTGGGGGGTGACTCTGGGGCCAACGTCCTGACTTTC | CASSSLGGDSGANVLTF
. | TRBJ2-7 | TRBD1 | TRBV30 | TGTGCCTGGAGTGGGACAGGCTACGAGCAGTACTTC | CAWSGTGYEQYF
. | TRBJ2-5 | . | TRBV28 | TGTGCCAGCAGTTTATCTAGCCCGGCGCAGGGGATGTTTGAGACCCAGTACTTC | CASSLSSPAQGMFETQYF
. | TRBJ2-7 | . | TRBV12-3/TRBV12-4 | TGTGCCAGCAGTTTAATGAGGGCTCGTCAGTACTTC | CASSLMRARQYF
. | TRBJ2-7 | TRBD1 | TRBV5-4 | TGTGCCAGCAGCTGGACAGGCACCGACGAGCAGTACTTC | CASSWTGTDEQYF
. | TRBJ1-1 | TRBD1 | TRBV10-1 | TGCGCCAGCAGTGCGGTTGCAGGGGGTAGTACTGAAGCTTTCTTT | CASSAVAGGSTEAFF
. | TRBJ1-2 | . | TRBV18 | TGTGCCAGCTCACCACAGGGGGAAGGCTACACCTTC | CASSPQGEGYTF
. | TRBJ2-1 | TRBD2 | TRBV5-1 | TGCGCCAGCAGCTTGGGAAGGACTAGCGGGGGGGCCAATGAGCAGTTCTTC | CASSLGRTSGGANEQFF
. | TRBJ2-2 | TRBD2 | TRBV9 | TGTGCAACCTCTCCGGGGGGTCTTCGCGGGGAGCTGTTTTTT | CATSPGGLRGELFF
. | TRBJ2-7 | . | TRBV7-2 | TGTGCCAGCAGCTTGCAAGGGGGCTACGAGCAGTACTTC | CASSLQGGYEQYF
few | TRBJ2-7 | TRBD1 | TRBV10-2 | TGCGCCAGCAGTGCGGGACCCCGGGACAGGAGCTCCTACGAGCAGTACTTC | CASSAGPRDRSSYEQYF
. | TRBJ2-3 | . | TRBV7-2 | TGTGCCAGCGCGATACTAACAGATACGCAGTATTTT | CASAILTDTQYF
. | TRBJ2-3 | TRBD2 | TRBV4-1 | TGCGCCAGCAGCCAACCTACTAGCGGGGGGTCAGGAGATACGCAGTATTTT | CASSQPTSGGSGDTQYF
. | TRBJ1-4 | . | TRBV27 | TGTGCCAGCAGTGCGGTTAGGTTTGCAACTAATGAAAAACTGTTTTTT | CASSAVRFATNEKLFF
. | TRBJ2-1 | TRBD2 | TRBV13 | TGTGCCAGCAGCTGGAAGACTAGCGGGGGATGGAGCTCCTACAATGAGCAGTTCTTC | CASSWKTSGGWSSYNEQFF
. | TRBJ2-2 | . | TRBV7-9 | TGTGCCAGCAGCTTAGGTCCCAGGGGGAACACCGGGGAGCTGTTTTTT | CASSLGPRGNTGELFF